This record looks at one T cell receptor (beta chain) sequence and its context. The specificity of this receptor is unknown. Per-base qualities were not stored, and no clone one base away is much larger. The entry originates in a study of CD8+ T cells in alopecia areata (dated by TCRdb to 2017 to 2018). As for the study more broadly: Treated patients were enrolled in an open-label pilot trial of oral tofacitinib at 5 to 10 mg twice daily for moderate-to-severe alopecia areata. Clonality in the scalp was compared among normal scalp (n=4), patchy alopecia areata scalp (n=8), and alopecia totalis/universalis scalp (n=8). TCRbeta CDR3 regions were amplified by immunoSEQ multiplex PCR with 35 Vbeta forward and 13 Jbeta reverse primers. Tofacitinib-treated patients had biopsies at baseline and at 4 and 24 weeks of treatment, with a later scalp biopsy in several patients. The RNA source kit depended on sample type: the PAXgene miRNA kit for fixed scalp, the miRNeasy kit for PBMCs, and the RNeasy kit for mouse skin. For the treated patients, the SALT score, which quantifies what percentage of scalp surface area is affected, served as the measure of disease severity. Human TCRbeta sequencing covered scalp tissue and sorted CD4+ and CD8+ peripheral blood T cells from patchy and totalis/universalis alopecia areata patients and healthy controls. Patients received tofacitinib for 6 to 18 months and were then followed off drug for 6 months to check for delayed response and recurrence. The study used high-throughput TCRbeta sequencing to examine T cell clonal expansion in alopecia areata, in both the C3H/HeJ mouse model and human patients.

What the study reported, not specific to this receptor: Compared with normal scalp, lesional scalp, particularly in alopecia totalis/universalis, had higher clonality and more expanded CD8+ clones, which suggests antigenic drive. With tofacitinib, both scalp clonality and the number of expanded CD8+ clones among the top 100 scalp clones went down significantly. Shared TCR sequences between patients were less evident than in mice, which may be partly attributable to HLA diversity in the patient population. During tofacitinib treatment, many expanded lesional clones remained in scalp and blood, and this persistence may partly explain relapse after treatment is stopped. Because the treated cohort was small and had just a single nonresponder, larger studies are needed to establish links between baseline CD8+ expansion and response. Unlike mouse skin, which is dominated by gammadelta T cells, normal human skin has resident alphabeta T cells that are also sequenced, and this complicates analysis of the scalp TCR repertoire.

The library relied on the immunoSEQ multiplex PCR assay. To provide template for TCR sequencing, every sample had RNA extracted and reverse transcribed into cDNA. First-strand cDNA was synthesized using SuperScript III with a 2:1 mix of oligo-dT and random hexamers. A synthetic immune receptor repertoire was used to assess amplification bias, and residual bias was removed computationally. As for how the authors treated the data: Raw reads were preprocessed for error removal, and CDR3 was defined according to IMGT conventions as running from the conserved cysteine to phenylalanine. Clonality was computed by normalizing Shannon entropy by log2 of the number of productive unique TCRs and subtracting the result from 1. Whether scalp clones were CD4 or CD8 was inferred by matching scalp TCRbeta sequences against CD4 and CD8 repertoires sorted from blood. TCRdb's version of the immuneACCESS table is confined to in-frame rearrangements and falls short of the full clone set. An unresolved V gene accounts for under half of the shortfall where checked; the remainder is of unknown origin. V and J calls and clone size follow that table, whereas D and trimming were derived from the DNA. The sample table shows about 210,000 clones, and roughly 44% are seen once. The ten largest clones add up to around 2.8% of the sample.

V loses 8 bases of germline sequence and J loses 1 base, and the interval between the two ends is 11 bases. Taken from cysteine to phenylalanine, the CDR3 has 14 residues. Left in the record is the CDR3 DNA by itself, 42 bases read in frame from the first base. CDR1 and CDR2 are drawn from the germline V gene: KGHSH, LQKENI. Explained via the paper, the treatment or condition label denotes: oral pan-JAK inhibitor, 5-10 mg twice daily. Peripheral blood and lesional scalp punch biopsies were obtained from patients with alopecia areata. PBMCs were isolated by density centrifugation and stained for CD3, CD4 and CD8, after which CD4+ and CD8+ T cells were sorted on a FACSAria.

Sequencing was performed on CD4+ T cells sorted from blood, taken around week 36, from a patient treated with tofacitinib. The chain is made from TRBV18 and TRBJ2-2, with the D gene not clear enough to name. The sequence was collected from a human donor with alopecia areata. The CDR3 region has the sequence CASGNGKNTGELFF. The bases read TGTGCCAGCGGAAACGGAAAGAACACCGGGGAGCTGTTTTTT.